Shown below are 9 T cell receptor beta chains from a single sample sequenced in a study of blood T cell repertoires in COVID-19. Profiled with immunoSEQ multiplex PCR; TCRdb holds only in-frame clones, not every one. The sample includes more than 80,000 clones, approximately 83% of them seen just once. Source material: peripheral blood. The receptors were sampled from a woman older than 75 with active or convalescent COVID-19.

DNA of the CDR3: TGTGCCAGCAGTCCCCTAGCGGGCCGTTCAAACTACAATGAGCAGTTCTTC. This codes for CASSPLAGRSNYNEQFF. The gene calls are TRBV6-6 and TRBJ2-1; 8 bases map to TRBD2. V shed 5 bases, J shed 3 bases, and the junction held 12 bases outside the gene matches. The germline V gene has CDR1 MNHNY and CDR2 SVGAGI (reference sequence). The CDR3 contains 17 residues.

CDR3 amino acids: CSGRSGRPGTDTQYF. The CDR3 coding sequence is TGCAGCGGCCGAAGCGGGAGGCCGGGCACAGATACGCAGTATTTT. The chain couples TRBV29-1 to TRBJ2-3; 9 bases line up with TRBD2. CDR3 size: 15 residues. Germline CDR1 and CDR2: SQVTM and ANQGSEA. J gave up 1 base and V 7 bases, and 9 bases lay outside the gene matches.

This rearrangement joins TRBV28 to TRBJ1-2, with TRBD1 matching over 8 bases. Germline V CDR1 and CDR2: MDHEN, SYDVKM. The CDR3 sequence is 12 residues long. The V gene end was trimmed by 6 bases and the J gene end by 8 bases; junction bases not matched to a gene: 5. CDR3 DNA: TGTGCCAGCAGGGACAGGGTACGAGGCTACACCTTC. Protein product: CASRDRVRGYTF.

The CDR3 here is CAFYGTIGTGANVLTF. The CDR3 region has the DNA TGTGCCTTCTACGGGACAATCGGGACTGGGGCCAACGTCCTGACTTTC. The chain uses TRBV30 and TRBJ2-6; D possibly corresponds to TRBD1 (6 bases). Trimming took off 7 bases at V and 2 bases at J, with 18 bases between the two ends. Germline V lookup: CDR1 GTSNPN, CDR2 SVGIG (reference sequence). CDR3 length: 16 residues.

This chain uses TRBV7-2 with TRBJ1-5, with 8 bases aligning to TRBD1. With 4 bases clipped from V and 3 bases from J, the junction kept 5 bases outside the gene matches. This CDR3 is built from 15 residues. CDR1 is SGHTA and CDR2 is FQGNSA in the germline V gene. The DNA of the CDR3 is TGTGCCAGCAGCTCGGACAGGGCTCTCAATCAGCCCCAGCATTTT. Protein product: CASSSDRALNQPQHF.

The CDR3 protein is CASSPNRGNQPQHF. For the CDR3, the DNA is TGTGCCAGCTCACCAAACAGGGGCAATCAGCCCCAGCATTTT. The chain combines TRBV18 with TRBJ1-5, with D possibly matching TRBD1 (6 bases). Germline lookup yields CDR1 KGHSH and CDR2 LQKENI. The V end was cut by 2 bases, the J end by 2 bases, with 7 bases between. The CDR3 is 14 amino acids.

The chain combines TRBV12-3 or TRBV12-4 with TRBJ1-4; possible D gene TRBD1, 6 bases. This CDR3 has 13 amino acids. V was pared by 3 bases and J by 5 bases, with 7 bases between. The CDR3 DNA sequence: TGTGCCAGCAGTTTCGACAGGAATGAAAAACTGTTTTTT. This codes for CASSFDRNEKLFF.

The chain combines TRBV2 with TRBJ2-7, with D perhaps matching TRBD1 (6 bases). The V gene's germline CDR1 is SNHLY and CDR2 FYNNEI. Deletions cut 6 bases from V and 1 base from J, with 13 bases between. The CDR3 runs 14 residues. The CDR3 protein is CASRLQGRSYEQYF. CDR3 nucleotides: TGTGCCAGCAGATTACAGGGCCGTTCCTACGAGCAGTACTTC.

The chain combines TRBV19 with TRBJ1-1; TRBD1 matches at 9 bases. Germline values: CDR1 LNHDA, CDR2 SQIVND (reference sequence). This CDR3 region has 13 residues. V was pared by 8 bases and J by 4 bases, with 5 bases of the junction left unmatched. This CDR3 is CASYRGQGTEAFF. DNA of the CDR3: TGTGCCAGTTACAGGGGGCAAGGCACTGAAGCTTTCTTT.